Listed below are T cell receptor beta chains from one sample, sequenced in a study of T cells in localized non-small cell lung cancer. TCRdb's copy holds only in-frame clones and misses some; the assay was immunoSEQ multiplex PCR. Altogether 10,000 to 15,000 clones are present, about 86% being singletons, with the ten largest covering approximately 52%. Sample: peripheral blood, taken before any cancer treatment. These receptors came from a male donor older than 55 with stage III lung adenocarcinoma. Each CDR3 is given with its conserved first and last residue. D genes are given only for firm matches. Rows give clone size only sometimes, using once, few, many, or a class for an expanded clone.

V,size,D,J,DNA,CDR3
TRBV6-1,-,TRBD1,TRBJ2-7,TGTGCCAGCGATGGGGACAGAGGCTCCTACGAGCAGTACTTC,CASDGDRGSYEQYF
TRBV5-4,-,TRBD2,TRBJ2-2,TGTGCCAGCAGCTTCACCCGGCTAGCGGGAGCCACCGGGGAGCTGTTTTTT,CASSFTRLAGATGELFF
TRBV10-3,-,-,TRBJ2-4,TGTGCCATCAGTGAGTCAGAGGACATTCAGTACTTC,CAISESEDIQYF
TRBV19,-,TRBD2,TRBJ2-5,TGTGCCAGTAGACTAGCGGGGTCGGAGACCCAGTACTTC,CASRLAGSETQYF
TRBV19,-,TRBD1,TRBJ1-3,TGTGCCAGCCGGGACAGGGGGCCTGGAAACACCATATATTTT,CASRDRGPGNTIYF
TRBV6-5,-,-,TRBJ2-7,TGTGCCAGCAGTTCCCAAACATACGAGCAGTACTTC,CASSSQTYEQYF
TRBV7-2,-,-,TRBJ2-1,TGTGCCAGCAGCTTTGAAGGGTATTCCAACAATGAGCAGTTCTTC,CASSFEGYSNNEQFF
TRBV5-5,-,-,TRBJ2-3,TGTGCCAGCAGCTTGGACGGAAAGGCCACAGATACGCAGTATTTT,CASSLDGKATDTQYF
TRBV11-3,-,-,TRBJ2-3,TGTGCCAGCAGCTTAGTCCAGTTCAGGCGAACAGATACGCAGTATTTT,CASSLVQFRRTDTQYF
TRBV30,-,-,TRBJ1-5,TGTGCCTGGAGTCGCCGGACGGTCGATCCCCAGCATTTT,CAWSRRTVDPQHF
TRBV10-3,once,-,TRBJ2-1,TGTGCCATCAGTGAAGCGTGGCTGCAGGACAATGAGCAGTTCTTC,CAISEAWLQDNEQFF
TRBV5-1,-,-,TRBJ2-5,TGCGCCAGCAAGGACCCCGTGGGAGCGAGCCAGTACTTC,CASKDPVGASQYF
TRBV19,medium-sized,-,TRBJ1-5,TGTGCCAGTAGTTGGGGGCATACGGGGGGCGGGTTGGGCAATCAGCCCCAGCATTTT,CASSWGHTGGGLGNQPQHF
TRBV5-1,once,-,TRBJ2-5,TGCGCCAGCAGCCCCCCCCAAGAGACCCAGTACTTC,CASSPPQETQYF
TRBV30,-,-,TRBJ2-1,TGTGCCTGGAGTGTTTCAGAAGGGGGCTACAATGAGCAGTTCTTC,CAWSVSEGGYNEQFF
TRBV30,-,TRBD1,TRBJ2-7,TGTGCCTGGGCCGGGACAGGGGGCTTCAACGAGCAGTACTTC,CAWAGTGGFNEQYF
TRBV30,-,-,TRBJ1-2,TGTGCCTGGAGGAAGGGGGGCTACACCTTC,CAWRKGGYTF
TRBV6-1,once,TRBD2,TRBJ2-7,TGTGCCAGCAGTGAGACTAGCGGGAGGGCCTGGGGTGTTTACGAGCAGTACTTC,CASSETSGRAWGVYEQYF
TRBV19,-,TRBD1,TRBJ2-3,TGTGCCAGTAGCGACAGGGTGAGCACAGATACGCAGTATTTT,CASSDRVSTDTQYF
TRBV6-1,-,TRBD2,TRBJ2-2,TGTGCCAGCAGTGAAGCGCGGGGGGCTGGCGGGGAGCTGTTTTTT,CASSEARGAGGELFF
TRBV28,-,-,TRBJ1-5,TGTGCCAGCAGTTTGGCCGGATTAGGACAGTATAGCAATCAGCCCCAGCATTTT,CASSLAGLGQYSNQPQHF